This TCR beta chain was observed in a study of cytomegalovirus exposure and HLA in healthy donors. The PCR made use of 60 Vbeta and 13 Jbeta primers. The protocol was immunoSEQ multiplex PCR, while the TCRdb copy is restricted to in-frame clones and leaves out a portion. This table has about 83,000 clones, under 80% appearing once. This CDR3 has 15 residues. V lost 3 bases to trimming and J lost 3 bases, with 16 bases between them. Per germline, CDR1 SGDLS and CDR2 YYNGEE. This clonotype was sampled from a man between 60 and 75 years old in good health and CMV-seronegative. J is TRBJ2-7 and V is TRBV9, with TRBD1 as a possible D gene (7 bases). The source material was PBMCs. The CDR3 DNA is TGTGCCAGCAGCGCTTGGGGCAGGGGGGACTACGAGCAGTACTTC. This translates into CASSAWGRGDYEQYF.